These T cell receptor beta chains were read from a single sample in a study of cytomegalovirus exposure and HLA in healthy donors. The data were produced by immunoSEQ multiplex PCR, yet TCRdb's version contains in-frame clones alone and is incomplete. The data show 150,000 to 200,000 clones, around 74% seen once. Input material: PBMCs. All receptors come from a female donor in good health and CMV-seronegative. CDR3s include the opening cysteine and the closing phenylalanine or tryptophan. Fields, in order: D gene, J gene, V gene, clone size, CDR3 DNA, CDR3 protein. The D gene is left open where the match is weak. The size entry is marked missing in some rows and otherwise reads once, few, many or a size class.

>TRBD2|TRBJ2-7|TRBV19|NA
TGTGCCAGTAGTATACTCGGACTAGCGGGATTTTGCGAGCAGTACTTC
CASSILGLAGFCEQYF
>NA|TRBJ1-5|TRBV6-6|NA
TGTGCCAGCAGCCAGCAGGGCCGGAGCAATCAGCCCCAGCATTTT
CASSQQGRSNQPQHF
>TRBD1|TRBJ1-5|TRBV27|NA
TGTGCCAGCAGGCTAACAGGGGGAAGCAATCAGCCCCAGCATTTT
CASRLTGGSNQPQHF
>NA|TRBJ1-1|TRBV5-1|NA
TGCGCCAGCAGCTTGGCCGCACCAAGGGGCGCTGAAGCTTTCTTT
CASSLAAPRGAEAFF
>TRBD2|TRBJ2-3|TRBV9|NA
TGTGCCAGCAGCGTGAGAGGACTAGCGGATCCCACAGATACGCAGTATTTT
CASSVRGLADPTDTQYF
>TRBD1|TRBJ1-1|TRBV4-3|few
TGCGCCAGCAGCAGGACGGGACAGGGGGTGACTGAAGCTTTCTTT
CASSRTGQGVTEAFF
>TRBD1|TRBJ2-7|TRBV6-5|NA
TGTGCCAGCAGTTACTCGGGACAGTCCTACGAGCAGTACTTC
CASSYSGQSYEQYF
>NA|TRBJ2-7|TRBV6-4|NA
TGTGCCAGCAGTGACGGGGGGGGCGGCGAGCAGTACTTC
CASSDGGGGEQYF
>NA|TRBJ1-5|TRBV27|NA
TGTGCCAGCAGATATACGTCGGGGTCGAATCAGCCCCAGCATTTT
CASRYTSGSNQPQHF
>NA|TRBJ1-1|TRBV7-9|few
TGTGCCAGCAGCCTCCGATCGGGGGGTAACACTGAAGCTTTCTTT
CASSLRSGGNTEAFF
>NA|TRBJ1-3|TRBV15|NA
TGTGCCACCAGCAGAGATCGGGGGGGCGCATATGGAAACACCATATATTTT
CATSRDRGGAYGNTIYF
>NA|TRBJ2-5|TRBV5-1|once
TGCGCCAGCAGCTTGGTGTGGGGGGGGGCTCCAGAGACCCAGTACTTC
CASSLVWGGAPETQYF
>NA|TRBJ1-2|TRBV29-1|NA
TGCAGCGTTGAATCAGGGAACCGCTATGGCTACACCTTC
CSVESGNRYGYTF
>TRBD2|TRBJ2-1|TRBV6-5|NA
TGTGCCAGCAGTTACTCGGCTAGCGGGGGTAATGAGCAGTTCTTC
CASSYSASGGNEQFF
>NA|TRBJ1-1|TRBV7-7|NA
TGTGCCAGCAGCCCTAGCGTCATGAACACTGAAGCTTTCTTT
CASSPSVMNTEAFF
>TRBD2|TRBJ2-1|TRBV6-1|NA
TGTGCCAGCAGTGGTACTAGCGGGGCAGGGAGGGAGCAGTTCTTC
CASSGTSGAGREQFF
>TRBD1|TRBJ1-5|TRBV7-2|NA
TGTGCCAGCAGCCCTGGACAGGGTCGGAATCAGCCCCAGCATTTT
CASSPGQGRNQPQHF
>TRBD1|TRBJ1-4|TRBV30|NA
TGTGCCTGGAGCCCCGGGACAGGGATTGAAAAACTGTTTTTT
CAWSPGTGIEKLFF
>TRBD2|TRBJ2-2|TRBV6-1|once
TGTGCCAGCAGTGAACGGGAGGGACGCACCGGGGAGCTGTTTTTT
CASSEREGRTGELFF
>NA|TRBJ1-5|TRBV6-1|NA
TGTGCCAGCAGTAGGACTGGCAATCAGCCCCAGCATTTT
CASSRTGNQPQHF
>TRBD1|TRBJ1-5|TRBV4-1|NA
TGCGCCAGCAGCCCTGGGACAGACAGTCAGCCCCAGCATTTT
CASSPGTDSQPQHF
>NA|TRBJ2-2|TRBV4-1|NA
TGCGCCAGCAGCTCTTTCCTGGGGGAGCTGTTTTTT
CASSSFLGELFF
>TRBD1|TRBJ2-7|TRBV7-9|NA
TGTGCCAGCAGTTTTTGGGACAGGGACTACGAGCAGTACTTC
CASSFWDRDYEQYF
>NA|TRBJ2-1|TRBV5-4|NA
TGTGCCAGCAGCTTATTCCTCCATGAGCAGTTCTTC
CASSLFLHEQFF
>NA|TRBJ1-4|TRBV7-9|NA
TGTGCCAGCAGCTTAGAAACGGATGAAAAACTGTTTTTT
CASSLETDEKLFF
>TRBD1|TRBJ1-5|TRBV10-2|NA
TGCGCCAGCAGGGAGACAGGGGGGGATCAGCCCCAGCATTTT
CASRETGGDQPQHF
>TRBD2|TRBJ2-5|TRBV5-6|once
TGTGCCAGCAGCCCCCGGACTAGGGGAGAGACCCAGTACTTC
CASSPRTRGETQYF
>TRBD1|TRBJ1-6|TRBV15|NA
TGTGCCACCAGCAGAGGGACAGGGGTGGGGATTTCACCCCTCCACTTT
CATSRGTGVGISPLHF
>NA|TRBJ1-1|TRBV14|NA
TGTGCCAGCAGCCAATTTGAGCTTCAGAACACTGAAGCTTTCTTT
CASSQFELQNTEAFF
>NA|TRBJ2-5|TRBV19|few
TGTGCCAGTAACGATGCGGGGTACCAAGAGACCCAGTACTTC
CASNDAGYQETQYF
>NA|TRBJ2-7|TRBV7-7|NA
TGTGCCAGCAGCTTGTGGCAGGGCTACGAGCAGTACTTC
CASSLWQGYEQYF
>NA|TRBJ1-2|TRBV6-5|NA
TGTGCCAGCAGTTACTCTTCAGGGATGCATGGCTACACCTTC
CASSYSSGMHGYTF
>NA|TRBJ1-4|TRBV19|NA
TGTGCCAGTAGTATACCGGGGGGCCCCACTTTTGCAACTAATGAAAAACTGTTTTTT
CASSIPGGPTFATNEKLFF
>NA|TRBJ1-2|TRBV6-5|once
TGTGCCAGCAGTTACGGGAGCAACCTATATGGCTACACCTTC
CASSYGSNLYGYTF
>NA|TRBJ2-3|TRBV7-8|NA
TGTGCCAGCAGCTTAGTGTCCTGGGAGTTAGATACGCAGTATTTT
CASSLVSWELDTQYF
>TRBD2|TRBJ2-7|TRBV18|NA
TGTGCCAGCTCCCCGGGGGGGGGCGCGACCCCCTACGAGCAGTACTTC
CASSPGGGATPYEQYF
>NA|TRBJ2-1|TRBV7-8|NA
TGTGCCAGCAGACGCGACAGGACCAGCTCCTACAATGAGCAGTTCTTC
CASRRDRTSSYNEQFF
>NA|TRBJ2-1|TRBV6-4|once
TGTGCCAGCAGTGACTCGACACTAGACTACAATGAGCAGTTCTTC
CASSDSTLDYNEQFF
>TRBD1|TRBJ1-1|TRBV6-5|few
TGTGCCAGCAGTTACAGGACAGGCACTGAAGCTTTCTTT
CASSYRTGTEAFF
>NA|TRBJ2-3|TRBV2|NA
TGTGCAGATGGACTATCCGGCACAGATACGCAGTATTTT
CADGLSGTDTQYF
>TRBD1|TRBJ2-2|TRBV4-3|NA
TGCGCCAGCAGCCGGGGGGCACAGGGGGCGACGAACACCGGGGAGCTGTTTTTT
CASSRGAQGATNTGELFF
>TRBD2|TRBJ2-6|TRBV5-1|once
TGCGCCAGCAGCTGGACTAGCGTCGGGGCCAACGTCCTGACTTTC
CASSWTSVGANVLTF
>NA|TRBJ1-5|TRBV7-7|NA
TGTGCTAGCAGCTTAGGGTGGGGGCAGAGCAATCAGCCCCAGCATTTT
CASSLGWGQSNQPQHF
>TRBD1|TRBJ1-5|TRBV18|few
TGTGCCAGCTCACCACAGGGGGCGCGCAATCAGCCCCAGCATTTT
CASSPQGARNQPQHF
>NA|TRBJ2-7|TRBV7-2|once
TGTGCCAGCAGCTTCGATGGGGCAACCTACGAGCAGTACTTC
CASSFDGATYEQYF
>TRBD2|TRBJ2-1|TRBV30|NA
TGTGCCTGGAGTGTAGGTAGCGGGAGTAATGAGCAGTTCTTC
CAWSVGSGSNEQFF
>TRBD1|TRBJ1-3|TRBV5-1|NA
TGCGCCAGCAGCTTGGAGGGACAGGTTTTCTCTGGAAACACCATATATTTT
CASSLEGQVFSGNTIYF
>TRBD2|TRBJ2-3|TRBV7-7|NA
TGTGCCAGCAGCTCGACCCTAGCGGGGGGATCGGGGACGCAGTATTTT
CASSSTLAGGSGTQYF
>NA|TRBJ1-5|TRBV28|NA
TGTGCCAGCAGTTTCGCAGGGTCAAGTAATCAGCCCCAGCATTTT
CASSFAGSSNQPQHF
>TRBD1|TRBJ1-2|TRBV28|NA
TGTGCCAGCAGCACGACAGGGGGCGGCTACACCTTC
CASSTTGGGYTF
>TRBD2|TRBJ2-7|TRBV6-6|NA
TGTGCCAGCAGTTACTCGACGGGAGGAGCCTACGAGCAGTACTTC
CASSYSTGGAYEQYF
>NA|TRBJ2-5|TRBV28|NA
TGTGCCAGCAGTCCATCGGGTCTAATTTCGGGTCGGGAAACGGAGACCCAGTACTTC
CASSPSGLISGRETETQYF
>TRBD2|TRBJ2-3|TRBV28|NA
TGTGCCAGCAGTCTTAGGACTAGCGGGAGAATTTCAGATACGCAGTATTTT
CASSLRTSGRISDTQYF
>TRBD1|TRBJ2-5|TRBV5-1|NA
TGCGCCAGCAGCTTACCACAGGGGGCTAAAGAGACCCAGTACTTC
CASSLPQGAKETQYF
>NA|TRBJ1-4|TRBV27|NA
TGTGCCAGCAGTCGAGGCACGGCTGAAAAACTGTTTTTT
CASSRGTAEKLFF
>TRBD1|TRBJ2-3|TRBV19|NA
TGTGCCAGTAAGGGGACAGGGGAATCGGATACGCAGTATTTT
CASKGTGESDTQYF
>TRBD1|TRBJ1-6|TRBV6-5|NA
TGTGCCAGCAAGATCCAGGGGGCTGGCTCACCCCTCCACTTT
CASKIQGAGSPLHF
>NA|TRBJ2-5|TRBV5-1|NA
TGCGCCAGCAGCTTGGTGGCGGGGAGCCAAGAGACCCAGTACTTC
CASSLVAGSQETQYF
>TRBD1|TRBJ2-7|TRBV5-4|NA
TGTGCCAGCAGCTCCCTGGACCGGACAGGCCCCTACGAGCAGTACTTC
CASSSLDRTGPYEQYF